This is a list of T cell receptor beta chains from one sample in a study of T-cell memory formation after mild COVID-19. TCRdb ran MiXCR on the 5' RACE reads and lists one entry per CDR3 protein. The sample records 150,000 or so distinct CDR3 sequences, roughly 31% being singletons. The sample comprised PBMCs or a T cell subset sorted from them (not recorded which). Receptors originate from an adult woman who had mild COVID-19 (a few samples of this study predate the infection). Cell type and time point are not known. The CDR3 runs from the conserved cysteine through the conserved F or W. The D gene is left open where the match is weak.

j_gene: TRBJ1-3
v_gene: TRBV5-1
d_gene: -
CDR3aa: CASSLGLRDRVPGNTIYF

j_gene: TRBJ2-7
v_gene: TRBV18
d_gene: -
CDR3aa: CASSLPGPNYEQYF

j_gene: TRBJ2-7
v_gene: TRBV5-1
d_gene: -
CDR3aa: CASRDHYEQYF

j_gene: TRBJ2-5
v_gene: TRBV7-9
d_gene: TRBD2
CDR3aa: CASSLLAASGTQYF

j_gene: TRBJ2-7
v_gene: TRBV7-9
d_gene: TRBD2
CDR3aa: CASSLVPSGEQYF

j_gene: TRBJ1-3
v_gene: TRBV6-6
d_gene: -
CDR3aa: CASTWTSGNTIYF

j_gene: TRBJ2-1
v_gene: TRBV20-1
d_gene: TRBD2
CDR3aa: CSELAGGMDEQFF

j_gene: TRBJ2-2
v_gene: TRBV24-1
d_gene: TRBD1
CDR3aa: CATGPPGQGMDTGELFF

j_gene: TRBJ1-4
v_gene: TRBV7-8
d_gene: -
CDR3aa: CASSLGGGGNEKLFF

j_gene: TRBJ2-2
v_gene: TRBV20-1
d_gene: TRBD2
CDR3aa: CSARAPAGGFTGELFF

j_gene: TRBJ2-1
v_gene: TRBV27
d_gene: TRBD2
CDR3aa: CASRLSGLEGHEQFF

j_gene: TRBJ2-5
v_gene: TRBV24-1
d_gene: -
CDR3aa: CATSEGGGLVRTQYF

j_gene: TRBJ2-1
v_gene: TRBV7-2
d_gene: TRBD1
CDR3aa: CASSSRTGLNNEQFF

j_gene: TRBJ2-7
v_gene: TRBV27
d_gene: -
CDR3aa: CASRKYIYEQYF

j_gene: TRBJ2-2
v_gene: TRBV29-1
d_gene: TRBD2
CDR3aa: CSVRTSGSLMELFF

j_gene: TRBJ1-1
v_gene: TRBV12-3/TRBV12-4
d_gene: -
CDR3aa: CASRPGIETEAFF

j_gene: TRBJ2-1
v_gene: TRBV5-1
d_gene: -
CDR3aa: CASSLGGEWVYNEQFF

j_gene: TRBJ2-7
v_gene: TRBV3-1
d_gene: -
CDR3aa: CASSPSSIGEQYF

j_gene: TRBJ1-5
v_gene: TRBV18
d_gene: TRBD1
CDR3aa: CASSPDRVGGNQPQHF

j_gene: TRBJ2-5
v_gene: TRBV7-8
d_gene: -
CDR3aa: CASSLDMAGLLKAQYF

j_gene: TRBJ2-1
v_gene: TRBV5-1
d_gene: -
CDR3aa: CASSFGLWDATYNEQFF

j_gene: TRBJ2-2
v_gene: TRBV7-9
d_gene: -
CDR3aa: CASSPLELFF

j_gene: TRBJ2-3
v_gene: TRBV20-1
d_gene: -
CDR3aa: CSARDISDTQYF

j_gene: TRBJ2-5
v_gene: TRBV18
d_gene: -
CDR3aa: CASSPPTPPGETQYF

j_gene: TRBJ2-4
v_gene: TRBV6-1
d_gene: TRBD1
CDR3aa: CASSEATGGKNIQYF

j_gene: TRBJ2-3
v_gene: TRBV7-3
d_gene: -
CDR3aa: CASSLSQGDTQYF

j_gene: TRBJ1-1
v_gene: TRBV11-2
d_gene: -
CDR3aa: CASSPLGRGPPWNTEAFF

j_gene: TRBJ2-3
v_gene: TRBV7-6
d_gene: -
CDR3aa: CASSSPVGADTQYF

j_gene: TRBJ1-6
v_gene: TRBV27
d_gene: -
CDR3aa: CASSFAGAASSYNSPLHF

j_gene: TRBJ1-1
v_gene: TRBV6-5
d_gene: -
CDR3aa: CASRPQGGGTEAFF

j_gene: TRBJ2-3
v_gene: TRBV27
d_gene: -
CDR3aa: CASSFSRRSTDTQYF

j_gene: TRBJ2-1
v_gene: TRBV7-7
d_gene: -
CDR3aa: CASSLDGGTGYNEQFF

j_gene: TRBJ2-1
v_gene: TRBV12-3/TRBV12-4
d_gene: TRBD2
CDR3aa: CASTPLAGGKGEQFF

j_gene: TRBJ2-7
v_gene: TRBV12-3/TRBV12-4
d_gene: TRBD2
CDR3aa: CASSGLADYEQYF

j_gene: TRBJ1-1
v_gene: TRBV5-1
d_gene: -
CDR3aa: CASSLGANTEAFF

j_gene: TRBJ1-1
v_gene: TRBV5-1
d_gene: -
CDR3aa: CASRWTVNTEAFF

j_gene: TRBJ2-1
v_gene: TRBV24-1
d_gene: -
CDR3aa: CATRHGSRDEQFF

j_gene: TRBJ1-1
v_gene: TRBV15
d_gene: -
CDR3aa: CATSRAPGRGTEAFF

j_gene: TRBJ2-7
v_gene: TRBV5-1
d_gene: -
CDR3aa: CASSPKGGSEYEQYF